What follows describes a single TCR beta chain. The record originates from a study of Ad26.COV2.S vaccination and SARS-CoV-2 variants. Overall study context: The donor participated in the COV1001 trial, in its Ad26.COV2.S arm. Recipients of Ad26.COV2.S got it intramuscularly, once or twice 56 days apart.

Clones were sequenced by immunoSEQ multiplex PCR, and TCRdb holds only the in-frame ones, with some missing. The repertoire holds about 480,000 clones, with around 88% as singletons. Treatment specified: roughly 18 received Ad26.COV2.S at low or high dose, single or two shots; roughly five received placebo; per-sample allocation not given. On day 63 after the first injection, vaccine and placebo recipients gave samples. Its platform was an Ad26 vector, and its expressed antigen was Wuhan-strain SARS-CoV-2 spike. Sequences were derived from peripheral blood, sampled in a trial of Ad26.COV2.S vaccine versus placebo. The source is a person between 18 and 65 years old who received the Ad26.COV2.S COVID-19 vaccine or a placebo.

The CDR3 DNA follows: TGTGCCAGCTGGGGGGGCACCGGGGAGCTGTTTTTT. Protein sequence: CASWGGTGELFF. This chain joins TRBV6-5 and TRBJ2-2; 7 bases are a match to TRBD2. CDR3 length: 12 amino acids. Germline V CDR1 and CDR2: MNHEY, SVGAGI. With 8 bases clipped from V and 4 bases from J, the junction kept 1 base outside the gene matches.